These T cell receptor beta chains were read from a single sample in a study of T cell responses to AZD1222 COVID-19 vaccine. The table came from immunoSEQ multiplex PCR; TCRdb's copy has only in-frame clones and leaves some out. The table lists roughly 170,000 clones, roughly 87% of them singletons. This material consisted of peripheral blood, taken on day 0 of AZD1222 vaccination. The receptors here all came from an adult in good health. Each CDR3 is given with its conserved first and last residue. D genes are given only for firm matches. Not every row has a clone size; where given, it reads once, few, many or a size class.

NA	13	TRBV2	NA	TRBJ1-1	TGTGCCAGCAGTGCGGGGTTGAACACTGAAGCTTTCTTT	CASSAGLNTEAFF
NA	14	TRBV19	NA	TRBJ1-1	TGTGCCAGTAGTATTGGACAAACCAGGTTGGCGGCTTTCTTT	CASSIGQTRLAAFF
NA	13	TRBV14	NA	TRBJ2-2	TGTGCCAGCAGCCTTCACCGGGCCCCAGGGCTGTTTTTT	CASSLHRAPGLFF
TRBD1	18	TRBV10-2	NA	TRBJ1-3	TGCGCCAGCGGATTGACCCCGGGACAGGGGACCTCTGGAAACACCATATATTTT	CASGLTPGQGTSGNTIYF
NA	15	TRBV19	NA	TRBJ1-2	TGTGCCAGTAGTCGGACGGAAACAGGGTTCTATGGCTACACCTTC	CASSRTETGFYGYTF
NA	13	TRBV6-5	NA	TRBJ2-2	TGTGCCAGCAGTTCCTTCAGGGGCGGGGAGCTGTTTTTT	CASSSFRGGELFF
NA	13	TRBV12-3/TRBV12-4	NA	TRBJ1-2	TGTGCCAGCAGTTTAAGCCGGAGGGATGGCTACACCTTC	CASSLSRRDGYTF
TRBD2	13	TRBV30	NA	TRBJ2-7	TGTGCCTGGAGTATAGGGACTAGTCTCGAGCAGTACTTC	CAWSIGTSLEQYF
NA	17	TRBV11-2	NA	TRBJ1-1	TGTGCCAGCAGCTCAAACCCCCGGACTGTCATGAACACTGAAGCTTTCTTT	CASSSNPRTVMNTEAFF
NA	16	TRBV19	NA	TRBJ2-5	TGTGCCAGTAGTATAGGTCCGGCTAGCAGCCAAGAGACCCAGTACTTC	CASSIGPASSQETQYF
NA	13	TRBV12-3/TRBV12-4	NA	TRBJ2-7	TGTGCCAGCAGCCCCCAGACCGGGTACGAGCAGTACTTC	CASSPQTGYEQYF
NA	11	TRBV28	NA	TRBJ1-1	TGTGCCAGTTTCATGAACACTGAAGCTTTCTTT	CASFMNTEAFF
TRBD2	14	TRBV14	NA	TRBJ2-5	TGTGCCAGCAGCCTAGCGGGAGTGTTGGAGACCCAGTACTTC	CASSLAGVLETQYF
NA	16	TRBV7-6	NA	TRBJ1-4	TGTGCCAGCAGCTTAACCGGGCCAGGGGATGATGAAAAACTGTTTTTT	CASSLTGPGDDEKLFF
TRBD1	16	TRBV6-5	NA	TRBJ1-1	TGTGCCAGCAGTTATGAGGACTCCAGGGGGGACACTGAAGCTTTCTTT	CASSYEDSRGDTEAFF
NA	17	TRBV27	few	TRBJ1-4	TGTGCCAGCAGTTTCTCTGGATTTGGGGGCCAGGGTGAAAAACTGTTTTTT	CASSFSGFGGQGEKLFF
NA	13	TRBV30	NA	TRBJ1-1	TGTGCCTGGGCTCGGGGATCGAACACTGAAGCTTTCTTT	CAWARGSNTEAFF
TRBD1	14	TRBV7-2	NA	TRBJ1-4	TGTGCCAGCAGCTTAGCCGGGACAGGGGAAAAACTGTTTTTT	CASSLAGTGEKLFF
TRBD2	15	TRBV5-1	NA	TRBJ2-7	TGCGCCAGCAGCTTGGAGACTAGCATGTCCTACGAGCAGTACTTC	CASSLETSMSYEQYF
NA	13	TRBV30	NA	TRBJ1-2	TGTGCCTGGAGTCTCCCCCCCGGCGGAACCTACACCTTC	CAWSLPPGGTYTF
NA	15	TRBV5-4	NA	TRBJ2-7	TGTGCCAGCAGCTTGGGGGCGGGTCCTTCCTACGAGCAGTACTTC	CASSLGAGPSYEQYF
NA	14	TRBV11-2	NA	TRBJ1-3	TGTGCCAGCAGCTTGGAGACAGCGGGAAACACCATATATTTT	CASSLETAGNTIYF
NA	14	TRBV18	NA	TRBJ2-3	TGTGCCAGCTCGTGGGGTAGTTCGGCAGATACGCAGTATTTT	CASSWGSSADTQYF
NA	13	TRBV4-1	NA	TRBJ1-5	TGCGCCAGCAGCCAAGGGTTCGATCAGCCCCAGCATTTT	CASSQGFDQPQHF
NA	14	TRBV14	NA	TRBJ1-1	TGTGCCAGCAGCCGCAGCATGCTGAACACTGAAGCTTTCTTT	CASSRSMLNTEAFF
TRBD2	18	TRBV5-1	NA	TRBJ2-3	TGCGCCAGCAGCTATGGACTAGCGGGAGGACCTAGCACAGATACGCAGTATTTT	CASSYGLAGGPSTDTQYF
NA	12	TRBV28	NA	TRBJ2-7	TGTGCCAGCAGTTTACTGGGTTACGAGCAGTACTTC	CASSLLGYEQYF
NA	13	TRBV29-1	once	TRBJ1-1	TGCAGCGTTGAAGTTAAACAGGATGGCGGAGCTTTCTTT	CSVEVKQDGGAFF
TRBD2	15	TRBV18	NA	TRBJ2-7	TGTGCCAGCTCCGACCGCTGGACTAGCGGCTACGAGCAGTACTTC	CASSDRWTSGYEQYF
NA	15	TRBV6-5	NA	TRBJ1-1	TGTGCCAGCGCTGTTTATAAGGGAATGAACACTGAAGCTTTCTTT	CASAVYKGMNTEAFF
NA	15	TRBV5-1	once	TRBJ1-6	TGCGCCAGCAGCTTGGGGCAGGGAGAGAATTCACCCCTCCACTTT	CASSLGQGENSPLHF
TRBD2	15	TRBV20-1	NA	TRBJ2-5	TGCAGTGCTAGTAGGGGGACTAGTGGGCAAGAGACCCAGTACTTC	CSASRGTSGQETQYF
NA	15	TRBV27	NA	TRBJ1-5	TGTGCCAGCAGTGAGGGACACCGGGACGGCCAGCCCCAGCATTTT	CASSEGHRDGQPQHF
NA	14	TRBV5-4	NA	TRBJ1-2	TGTGCCAGCAGCTCCCTTGTCGGGGCAGATGGCTACACCTTC	CASSSLVGADGYTF
TRBD1	14	TRBV30	NA	TRBJ1-5	TGTGCCTGGGACTCCGGGACAGCCTATCAGCCCCAGCATTTT	CAWDSGTAYQPQHF
TRBD2	15	TRBV3-1/TRBV3-2	once	TRBJ2-2	TGTGCCAGCAGCTGGGTAGCGGGAATGACCGGGGAGCTGTTTTTT	CASSWVAGMTGELFF
NA	13	TRBV28	NA	TRBJ1-2	TGTGCCAGCAGTCAAGGACGCATCTATGGCTACACCTTC	CASSQGRIYGYTF
TRBD2	19	TRBV3-1/TRBV3-2	NA	TRBJ2-7	TGTGCCAGCAGCCAAGGTCTTGCGGGAGTCCACAGGAGCTCCTACGAGCAGTACTTC	CASSQGLAGVHRSSYEQYF
NA	13	TRBV12-3/TRBV12-4	NA	TRBJ1-2	TGTGCCAGCGGGACTCGGGACCTTTATGGCTACACCTTC	CASGTRDLYGYTF
NA	13	TRBV25-1	NA	TRBJ1-1	TGTGCCAGCAGTGAGGCAGGGCTCACTGAAGCTTTCTTT	CASSEAGLTEAFF
NA	13	TRBV30	NA	TRBJ2-1	TGTGCCTGGAGTGTATTGGGGGGCGGTGAGCAGTTCTTC	CAWSVLGGGEQFF